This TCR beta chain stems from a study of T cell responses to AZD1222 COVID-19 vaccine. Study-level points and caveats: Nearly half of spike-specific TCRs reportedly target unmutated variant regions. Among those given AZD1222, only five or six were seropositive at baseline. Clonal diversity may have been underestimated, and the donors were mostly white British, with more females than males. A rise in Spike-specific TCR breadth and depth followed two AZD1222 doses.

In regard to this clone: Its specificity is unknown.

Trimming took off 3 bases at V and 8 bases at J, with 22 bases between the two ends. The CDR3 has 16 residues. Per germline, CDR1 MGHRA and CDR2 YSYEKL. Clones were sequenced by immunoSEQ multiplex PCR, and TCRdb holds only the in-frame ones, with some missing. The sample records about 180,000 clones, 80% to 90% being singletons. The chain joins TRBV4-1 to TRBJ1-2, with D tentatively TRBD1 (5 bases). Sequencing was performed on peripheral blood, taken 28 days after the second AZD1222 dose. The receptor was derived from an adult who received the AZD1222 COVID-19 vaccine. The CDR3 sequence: CASSHVRQIPTEGYTF. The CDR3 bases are TGCGCCAGCAGCCATGTCAGACAGATCCCGACCGAGGGCTACACCTTC.